What follows is one T cell receptor beta chain and its context. The source of the sample is a study of blood T cell repertoires in COVID-19. Study-wide background: T cells, B-cell-depleted T cells, or PBMCs supplied cDNA or gDNA.

The repertoire was sequenced with immunoSEQ multiplex PCR; TCRdb's copy has only in-frame clones and lacks some. The data show fewer than 100,000 clones, with over 75% seen just once and 0.7% to 0.9% held by the top ten. Germline loops: CDR1 MNHEY, CDR2 SVGEGT. The CDR3 runs 13 residues. The V segment lost 6 bases and the J segment 6 bases; nucleotides outside the gene matches: 7. This TCR came from an elderly woman with acute or convalescent COVID-19. The chain carries TRBV6-2 or TRBV6-3 and TRBJ1-2; TRBD1 matches at 7 bases. Sample: peripheral blood. CDR3 in amino acids: CASSLTGPNGYTF. The DNA of the CDR3 is TGTGCCAGCAGCTTGACAGGGCCTAATGGCTACACCTTC.